A selection of T cell receptor beta chains follows, all from one sample in a study of cytomegalovirus exposure and HLA in healthy donors. Produced via immunoSEQ multiplex PCR; TCRdb's table is partial and in-frame only. This table holds about 140,000 clones, approximately 79% found once. Sequencing was performed on PBMCs. All receptors come from a female donor in good health and CMV-seronegative. CDR3s include the opening cysteine and the closing phenylalanine or tryptophan. The D gene is left open where the match is weak. The size field is filled for only some rows; it gives once, few, many or a size class.

TRBV5-6	TRBJ2-5	TRBD1	NA	TGTGCCAGCAGCACCGGACAGGGTGGATTAGAGACCCAGTACTTC	CASSTGQGGLETQYF
TRBV10-3	TRBJ2-3	TRBD2	once	TGTGCCATCAGTCCGGGACTAGCGGTTTACACAGATACGCAGTATTTT	CAISPGLAVYTDTQYF
TRBV9	TRBJ2-1	TRBD1	NA	TGTGCCAGCAGCGTACTAGGGGGCCCTACTAAAACCTACAATGAGCAGTTCTTC	CASSVLGGPTKTYNEQFF
TRBV5-8	TRBJ2-2	TRBD2	NA	TGTGCCAGCAGCTTTCCAGCGGGAGGGCATACCGGGGAGCTGTTTTTT	CASSFPAGGHTGELFF
TRBV18	TRBJ2-1	TRBD2	once	TGTGCCAGCTCACCCCGGGGACTAGCGGGAGATGGAGAGCAGTTCTTC	CASSPRGLAGDGEQFF
TRBV6-1	TRBJ1-1	NA	NA	TGTGCCAGCAGTGAAGGAGAAATACGGACTGAAGCTTTCTTT	CASSEGEIRTEAFF
TRBV6-5	TRBJ1-5	TRBD1	NA	TGTGCCAGCAGTCTGTCGGGACAGGGCAATCAGCCCCAGCATTTT	CASSLSGQGNQPQHF
TRBV13	TRBJ2-7	NA	NA	TGTGCCAGCAGCTTATACTACCTTTCCTACGAGCAGTACTTC	CASSLYYLSYEQYF
TRBV5-1	TRBJ2-7	TRBD1	NA	TGCGCCAGCAGCCCACGGGACAGGGTGGGAGAGCAGTACTTC	CASSPRDRVGEQYF
TRBV28	TRBJ2-1	NA	NA	TGTGCCAGCAGTCGTAGGAGCTCCTACAATGAGCAGTTCTTC	CASSRRSSYNEQFF
TRBV2	TRBJ2-1	NA	NA	TGTGCCAGCAGTGACTCGCGAATCTACAATGAGCAGTTCTTC	CASSDSRIYNEQFF
TRBV15	TRBJ2-6	TRBD1	NA	TGTGCCACCAGCAGGACAGGGGACGAGGGAGTGGACGGGGCCAACGTCCTGACTTTC	CATSRTGDEGVDGANVLTF
TRBV7-8	TRBJ2-2	NA	once	TGTGCCAGCAGGCGCGTTCGAGACACCGGGGAGCTGTTTTTT	CASRRVRDTGELFF
TRBV25-1	TRBJ1-1	NA	NA	TGTGCCAGCGGGCAGGGGATGAACACTGAAGCTTTCTTT	CASGQGMNTEAFF
TRBV27	TRBJ2-7	NA	NA	TGTGCCAGCAGTTTATCGTCACCAGGGCTATCCTACGAGCAGTACTTC	CASSLSSPGLSYEQYF
TRBV5-6	TRBJ2-7	TRBD1	NA	TGTGCCAGCAGCTTCGGACAGGGGAACTACGAGCAGTACTTC	CASSFGQGNYEQYF
TRBV27	TRBJ1-2	NA	few	TGTGCCAGCAGTAACCTCGGGGGGGACGGAGGGAGGAACGGCTACACCTTC	CASSNLGGDGGRNGYTF
TRBV27	TRBJ2-1	NA	NA	TGTGCCAGCAGTTTATATAGGACAGGAGGGGGTAGCAACAATGAGCAGTTCTTC	CASSLYRTGGGSNNEQFF
TRBV28	TRBJ1-1	NA	NA	TGTGCCAGCAGCCTGAGACAGACCGAAGCTTTCTTT	CASSLRQTEAFF
TRBV27	TRBJ1-5	NA	NA	TGTGCCAGCTCCTCCCGAGGGAATCAGCCCCAGCATTTT	CASSSRGNQPQHF
TRBV30	TRBJ1-3	NA	NA	TGTGCCGAACAGGACTCTGGAAACACCATATATTTT	CAEQDSGNTIYF
TRBV4-1	TRBJ1-4	NA	NA	TGCGCCAGCAGCCAAGGTTACCAGGGAGGCGGTAATGAAAAACTGTTTTTT	CASSQGYQGGGNEKLFF
TRBV7-9	TRBJ2-7	TRBD2	NA	TGTGCCAGCAGCCCTGGGGGTAGCGGGAAGGAGTACTTC	CASSPGGSGKEYF
TRBV6-6	TRBJ2-1	NA	NA	TGTGCCAGCAGTTATAATCCGAATGAGCAGTTCTTC	CASSYNPNEQFF
TRBV29-1	TRBJ1-2	NA	NA	TGCAGCGACGGCCCCACGGGAGGCTACACCTTC	CSDGPTGGYTF
TRBV28	TRBJ1-1	NA	NA	TGTGCCAGCAGTTTATTTGGGGAGAGGACCACTGAAGCTTTCTTT	CASSLFGERTTEAFF
TRBV29-1	TRBJ1-6	NA	NA	TGCAGCGTTGAGGAGACACCCCTCCACTTT	CSVEETPLHF
TRBV29-1	TRBJ2-1	NA	NA	TGCAGCGTTGATCGAGATGAGCAGTTCTTC	CSVDRDEQFF
TRBV27	TRBJ2-5	NA	NA	TGTGCCAGCAGTTTTATTCCCGGGAGACAAGAGACCCAGTACTTC	CASSFIPGRQETQYF
TRBV11-2	TRBJ2-5	TRBD2	NA	TGTGCCAGCAGCCAGGGACTAGGGATTCAAGAGACCCAGTACTTC	CASSQGLGIQETQYF
TRBV19	TRBJ1-5	NA	NA	TGTGCCAGTACCGCAGGGTATCAGCCCCAGCATTTT	CASTAGYQPQHF
TRBV11-2	TRBJ2-5	TRBD1	NA	TGTGCCAGCAGCAGGGACAGTCTGATGCAGGCCCAGTACTTC	CASSRDSLMQAQYF
TRBV19	TRBJ2-7	TRBD1	NA	TGTGCCAGTAGTCCTGCGACAGGGACCTACGAGCAGTACTTC	CASSPATGTYEQYF
TRBV6-5	TRBJ2-1	NA	few	TGTGCCAGCAGTCCTACTCGGAGCTCCTACAATGAGCAGTTCTTC	CASSPTRSSYNEQFF
TRBV28	TRBJ2-7	NA	NA	TGTGCCAGCAGTTTACTAGCCTACGAGCAGTACTTC	CASSLLAYEQYF
TRBV20-1	TRBJ2-7	NA	few	TGCAGTGCTAGAGACAACTACGAGCAGTACTTC	CSARDNYEQYF
TRBV28	TRBJ1-1	TRBD1	NA	TGTGCCAGCAGTTACCGGGACAGGGGTTTGGCTTTCTTT	CASSYRDRGLAFF
TRBV27	TRBJ2-7	NA	once	TGTGCCAGTAAGTTTACCCTCGACAGGCCATCGCGTTGGTTCTACGAGCAGTACTTC	CASKFTLDRPSRWFYEQYF
TRBV9	TRBJ2-3	TRBD1	few	TGTGCCAGCAGCGTAGAACAGGGGTTTTTGACAGATACGCAGTATTTT	CASSVEQGFLTDTQYF
TRBV5-1	TRBJ2-2	NA	once	TGCGCCAGCAGCTGGCAAGGAGGGGTTAGGGCCGGGGAGCTGTTTTTT	CASSWQGGVRAGELFF
TRBV19	TRBJ1-5	TRBD1	NA	TGTGCCAGTAGTTACGGACAGGGAGGGAATCAGCCCCAGCATTTT	CASSYGQGGNQPQHF
TRBV5-4	TRBJ2-7	NA	NA	TGTGCCAGCAGCTTGAGGGGAGGACGGGCTACGGAGCAGTACTTC	CASSLRGGRATEQYF
TRBV6-1	TRBJ2-7	TRBD2	few	TGTGCCAGCAGGAAGACTAGCGGAAGCTCCTACGAGCAGTACTTC	CASRKTSGSSYEQYF
TRBV6-5	TRBJ1-2	TRBD1	NA	TGTGCCAGCAGTAAGGACAGGGTTCGCGGCTACACCTTC	CASSKDRVRGYTF
TRBV29-1	TRBJ2-7	TRBD2	NA	TGCAGCGCCGGGACTAGCGGAGCAGCCTTCAACGAGCAGTACTTC	CSAGTSGAAFNEQYF
TRBV7-6	TRBJ1-3	NA	NA	TGTGCCAGCAGCCCCTCTGGCTCTGAGGTCGGAAACACCATATATTTT	CASSPSGSEVGNTIYF
TRBV28	TRBJ1-4	NA	NA	TGTGCCAGCAGTTCGGCAGGGCTTAATGAAAAACTGTTTTTT	CASSSAGLNEKLFF
TRBV5-1	TRBJ2-3	TRBD1	few	TGCGCCAGCAGCTCCCGGGACAGGGTAATAGATACGCAGTATTTT	CASSSRDRVIDTQYF
TRBV2	TRBJ1-1	TRBD1	NA	TGTGCCAGCAGTGAAGTGGCAGGGGGCAGGACTGAAGCTTTCTTT	CASSEVAGGRTEAFF
TRBV28	TRBJ1-5	TRBD1	NA	TGTGCCAGCAGCCGACAGGGGGCTGCGGATCAGCCCCAGCATTTT	CASSRQGAADQPQHF
TRBV5-6	TRBJ2-7	TRBD2	once	TGTGCCAGCAGCATTAGCGGGAGCGGCTACGAGCAGTACTTC	CASSISGSGYEQYF
TRBV27	TRBJ1-1	NA	NA	TGTGCCAGCAGTTTCAACAGGAACCTGAACACTGAAGCTTTCTTT	CASSFNRNLNTEAFF
TRBV29-1	TRBJ2-5	NA	NA	TGCAGCGTCGCCCACAGGGTACAAGAGACCCAGTACTTC	CSVAHRVQETQYF
TRBV7-9	TRBJ2-1	TRBD2	NA	TGTGCCAGCAGCTTATATGGGCTAGCGGGAGGTGAGCAGTTCTTC	CASSLYGLAGGEQFF
TRBV9	TRBJ1-4	TRBD1	NA	TGTGCCAGCAGCGTTACAGGGGGGTTAGGGGAAAAACTGTTTTTT	CASSVTGGLGEKLFF
TRBV18	TRBJ2-1	TRBD2	once	TGTGCCAGCTCACAGCGGGACTACTCCTACAATGAGCAGTTCTTC	CASSQRDYSYNEQFF